The 19 T cell receptor beta chains below all came from one sample that was sequenced in a study of a mutant IDH1 vaccine in newly diagnosed glioma. Specified time point: week 5, during vaccination. The investigators gave 300 ug of mutant IDH1 20-mer peptide in each vaccine dose, together with topical imiquimod. Which antigens these TCRs recognize remains unknown. Using immunoSEQ multiplex PCR, the repertoire was profiled, and TCRdb retains in-frame clones only, with some absent. This table holds over 45,000 clones, about 88% found once. The specimen was PBMCs, collected from a glioma patient whose treatment included an IDH1 peptide vaccine. These receptors all come from a woman aged 50 to 60 with glioma.

This clone was seen a few times. The chain has TRBV2 and TRBJ1-1; weak D call: TRBD1 (5 bases). CDR1 is SNHLY and CDR2 is FYNNEI in the germline V gene. The CDR3 is 14 residues long. Trimming left V 4 bases short and J 1 base short, with 10 bases between. CDR3 in amino acids: CASSAWDGNTEAFF. The CDR3 DNA sequence: TGTGCCAGCAGTGCCTGGGACGGGAACACTGAAGCTTTCTTT.

V and J are TRBV27 and TRBJ2-1; unclear D gene. This CDR3 has 12 amino acids. Germline V gene lookup returns CDR1 MNHEY and CDR2 SMNVEV (reference sequence). V was pared by 4 bases and J by 10 bases, with 11 bases between. The DNA for the CDR3 is TGTGCCAGCAGTTCCCCCAGAGGCGAGCAGTTCTTC. The encoded protein is CASSSPRGEQFF.

The chain links TRBV7-9 to TRBJ2-2, with D perhaps matching TRBD1 (6 bases). Germline CDR1 SEHNR, CDR2 FQNEAQ (reference sequence). V lost 3 bases, J lost 7 bases, and 15 bases lay in between. This CDR3 is built from 15 residues. In DNA, the CDR3 is TGTGCCAGCAGCTTCCCTTACAGGGAAATCGGGGAGCTGTTTTTT. It encodes CASSFPYREIGELFF.

The V gene is TRBV5-4, the J gene TRBJ1-1, with no clear D. This CDR3 comprises 12 residues. Trimming shortened V by 5 bases and J by 3 bases, and 8 bases separated the two germline ends. The germline V gene has CDR1 SGHNT and CDR2 YYREEE (reference sequence). The CDR3 loop is CASSKSDTEAFF. The CDR3 DNA is TGTGCCAGCAGTAAGTCGGACACTGAAGCTTTCTTT.

This chain uses TRBV7-9 with TRBJ2-7; D call uncertain. The V gene's germline CDR1 is SEHNR and CDR2 FQNEAQ (reference sequence). The CDR3 contains 15 residues. The V gene lost 1 base and the J gene lost 2 bases, with 12 bases spanning the gap. CDR3 DNA sequence: TGTGCCAGCAGCTTAGTTTCCACTACAACCTACGAGCAGTACTTC. Translating gives CASSLVSTTTYEQYF.

The chain recombines TRBV5-6 with TRBJ2-5; 7 bases map to TRBD1. Trimming cost V 3 bases and J 4 bases; bases outside gene matches: 6. The length of the CDR3 is 14 residues. Germline V gene sequence: CDR1 SGHDT, CDR2 YYEEEE. In DNA form, the CDR3 reads TGTGCCAGCAGCTACCTCGACAGGGCAGAGACCCAGTACTTC. It translates to CASSYLDRAETQYF.

As concerns this clone: The germline gene is not matched at one end of the junction; a read error may be the cause. The chain recombines TRBV7-2 with TRBJ1-3, with TRBD1 as a possible D gene (6 bases). This CDR3 is 15 amino acids long. Germline V gene data show CDR1 as SGHTA and CDR2 as FQGNSA. CDR3 in DNA: TGTGCCAGCAGCTTAGCGGGGACACAGGGAAGCACCATATATTTT. Its translation is CASSLAGTQGSTIYF.

The V call is TRBV7-2, the J call TRBJ2-2; D is ambiguous. Deletions cut 1 base from V and 1 base from J, with 10 bases between. The length of the CDR3 is 16 residues. CDR1 and CDR2 (germline): SGHTA, FQGNSA. CDR3 residues: CASSLEARRNTGELFF. Here the CDR3 DNA reads TGTGCCAGCAGCTTAGAGGCTAGAAGGAACACCGGGGAGCTGTTTTTT.

The chain carries TRBV20-1 and TRBJ2-7; 7 bases align to TRBD2. The V segment lost 4 bases and the J segment 7 bases; nucleotides outside the gene matches: 4. This CDR3 is built from 11 residues. Germline CDR1 DFQATT, CDR2 SNEGSKA (reference sequence). Here the CDR3 DNA reads TGCAGTGCTAAAGCGGGGCGGGAGCAGTACTTC. This translates into CSAKAGREQYF.

This chain links TRBV18 with TRBJ2-3; perhaps TRBD1 as D (6 bases). The CDR3 is made up of 13 amino acids. Trimming shortened V by 2 bases and J by 5 bases, and 8 bases separated the two germline ends. The germline V gene has CDR1 KGHSH and CDR2 LQKENI. CDR3: CASSPAGEDTQYF. CDR3 DNA: TGTGCCAGCTCACCAGCAGGGGAAGATACGCAGTATTTT. Variable domain in full (rest from reference TRBV18 and TRBJ2-3): NAGVMQNPRHLVRRRGQEARLRCSPMKGHSHVYWYRQLPEEGLKFMVYLQKENIIDESGMPKERFSAEFPKEGPSILRIQQVVRGDSAAYFCASSPAGEDTQYFGPGTRLTVL.

The chain has TRBV6-1 and TRBJ1-5; TRBD1 might be the D (5 bases). Trimming removed 7 bases at V and 9 bases at J, with 19 bases between. There are 14 residues in the CDR3. Germline CDR1 MNHNS, CDR2 SASEGT. CDR3 amino acids: CASTQDGGNRPQHF. The CDR3 DNA is TGTGCCAGCACCCAGGATGGGGGGAACCGGCCCCAGCATTTT.

V and J are TRBV7-9 and TRBJ2-7; perhaps D is TRBD1 or TRBD2 (6 bases each). The CDR3 extends over 14 amino acids. Per the germline V gene, CDR1 is SEHNR and CDR2 is FQNEAQ (reference sequence). V was pared by 0 bases and J by 6 bases, with 12 bases between. The CDR3 is CASSLAGGDGEQYF. CDR3 nucleotide sequence: TGTGCCAGCAGCTTAGCGGGGGGCGACGGCGAGCAGTACTTC.

The chain links TRBV11-3 to TRBJ2-7; D may be TRBD1 (6 bases). V gave up 5 bases and J gave up 2 bases, with 13 bases separating them. The CDR3 sequence is 14 residues long. CDR1 is SGHNT, CDR2 YENEEA, per germline. The CDR3 nucleotides are TGTGCCAGCAGCGTACCGGGACAAACCTACGAGCAGTACTTC. Translating gives CASSVPGQTYEQYF.

The chain uses TRBV11-3 and TRBJ1-3; TRBD1 is a possible D gene (5 bases). The CDR3 totals 16 residues. From germline, CDR1 is SGHNT and CDR2 YENEEA. V dropped 5 bases and J dropped 4 bases, with 18 bases sitting between them. CDR3 residues: CASSRYRDFLGNTIYF. Written as DNA, the CDR3 is TGTGCCAGCAGCCGATACCGGGACTTTCTGGGAAACACCATATATTTT.

V gene TRBV9 combines with J gene TRBJ2-7; D gene ambiguous. Germline V gene data show CDR1 as SGDLS and CDR2 as YYNGEE. This CDR3 has 13 residues. Trimming took off 0 bases at V and 7 bases at J, with 11 bases between the two ends. The CDR3 is CASSVGLIGEQYF. CDR3 bases: TGTGCCAGCAGCGTAGGCCTCATCGGGGAGCAGTACTTC.

The CDR3 nucleotides read TGTGCCAGTAGTATAGATCCGGCGTACTATGGCTACACCTTC. Amino acid sequence: CASSIDPAYYGYTF. The rearrangement joins TRBV19 to TRBJ1-2; D unresolved. Germline CDR1 reads LNHDA; CDR2 reads SQIVND (reference sequence). With 0 bases removed from V and 3 bases from J, the gap between germline ends came to 8 bases. This CDR3 contains 14 residues. The variable domain in full, with the rest retrieved from reference TRBV19 and TRBJ1-2, is DGGITQSPKYLFRKEGQNVTLSCEQNLNHDAMYWYRQDPGQGLRLIYYSQIVNDFQKGDIAEGYSVSREKKESFPLTVTSAQKNPTAFYLCASSIDPAYYGYTFGSGTRLTVV.

The chain couples TRBV7-6 to TRBJ2-7, with D perhaps matching TRBD1 (6 bases). Germline-derived CDR1 and CDR2 are SGHVS and FNYEAQ. This CDR3 has 15 residues. V was cut by 5 bases and J by 3 bases, with 17 bases left in between. CDR3 DNA: TGTGCCAGCAGCCGACAGGCGAGCAAGGGCTACGAGCAGTACTTC. Protein product: CASSRQASKGYEQYF.

Points on this clone: The junction shows a germline mismatch at one end, possibly a read error. The gene calls are TRBV14 and TRBJ2-2; 9 nucleotides line up with TRBD1. Germline V gives CDR1 SGHDN, CDR2 FVKESK. This CDR3 is 16 amino acids long. The CDR3 DNA sequence: TGTGCCAGCAGCCACGTCTCGGACAGGGGACGCCGGGGAGCTGTTTTT. Residues: CASSHVSDRGRRGAVF.

This clone was recorded once. This sequence joins TRBV2 and TRBJ2-7; D perhaps matches TRBD1 (6 bases). From germline, CDR1 is SNHLY and CDR2 FYNNEI. There are 15 residues in the CDR3. V was clipped by 3 bases and J by 0 bases, with 12 bases between them. The CDR3 DNA reads TGTGCCAGCAGTGATATAGGGGGTAGCTCCTACGAGCAGTACTTC. Encoded protein: CASSDIGGSSYEQYF.